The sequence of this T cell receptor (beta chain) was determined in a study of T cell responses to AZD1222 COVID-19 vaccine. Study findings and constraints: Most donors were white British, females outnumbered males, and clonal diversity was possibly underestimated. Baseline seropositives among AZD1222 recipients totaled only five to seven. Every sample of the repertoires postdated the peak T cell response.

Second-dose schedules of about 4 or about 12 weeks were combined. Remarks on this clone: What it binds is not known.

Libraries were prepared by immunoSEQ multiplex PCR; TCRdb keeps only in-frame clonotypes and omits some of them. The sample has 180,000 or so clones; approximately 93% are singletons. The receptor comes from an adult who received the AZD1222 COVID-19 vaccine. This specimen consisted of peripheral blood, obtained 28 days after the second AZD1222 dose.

The CDR3, as DNA: TGTGCCAGTAGTAGGCCAGGGGGCGAATCGAGGAAACTGTTTTTT. Protein product: CASSRPGGESRKLFF. The chain combines TRBV19 with TRBJ1-4, with 8 nucleotides matching TRBD1. With V trimmed by 4 bases and J by 11 bases, 12 bases remained unmatched. This CDR3 has 15 amino acids. CDR1 and CDR2 from the germline V gene are LNHDA and SQIVND (reference sequence).